This T cell receptor (beta chain) came from a study of blood T cell repertoires in COVID-19. For the study at large: PBMCs, B-cell-depleted T cells, or T cells provided the cDNA or gDNA that made up the material.

Germline values: CDR1 SGHDT, CDR2 YYEEEE. With 4 bases removed from V and 2 bases from J, the gap between germline ends came to 24 bases. CDR3 length: 19 amino acids. Clones were sequenced by immunoSEQ multiplex PCR, and TCRdb holds only the in-frame ones, with some missing. There are over 250,000 clones in the sample; approximately 85% occur only once, and more than 9.5% lies in the top ten. Specimen: peripheral blood. The V call is TRBV5-6, the J call TRBJ1-4, with D maybe TRBD1 (5 bases). This clonotype was obtained from a woman in her 70s with acute or convalescent COVID-19. CDR3 sequence: CASSVNMISGFGTNEKLFF. The DNA for the CDR3 is TGTGCCAGCAGCGTGAACATGATCTCAGGGTTCGGCACTAATGAAAAACTGTTTTTT.